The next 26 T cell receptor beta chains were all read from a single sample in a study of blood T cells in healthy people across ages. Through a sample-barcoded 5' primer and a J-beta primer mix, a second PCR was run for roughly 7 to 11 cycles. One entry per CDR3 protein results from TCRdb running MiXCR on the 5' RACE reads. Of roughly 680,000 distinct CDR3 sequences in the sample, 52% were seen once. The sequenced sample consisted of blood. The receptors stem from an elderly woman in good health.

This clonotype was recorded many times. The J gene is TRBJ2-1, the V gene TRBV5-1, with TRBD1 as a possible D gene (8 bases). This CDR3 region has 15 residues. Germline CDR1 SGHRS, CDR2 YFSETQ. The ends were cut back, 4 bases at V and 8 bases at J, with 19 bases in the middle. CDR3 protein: CASSLQGEGLDEQFF. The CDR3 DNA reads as TGCGCCAGCAGCCTACAGGGGGAGGGCCTTGATGAGCAGTTCTTC.

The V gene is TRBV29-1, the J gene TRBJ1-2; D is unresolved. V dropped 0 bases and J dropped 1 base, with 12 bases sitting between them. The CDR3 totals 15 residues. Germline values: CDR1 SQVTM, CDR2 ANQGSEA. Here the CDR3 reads CSVEDLEGVNYGYTF. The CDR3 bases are TGCAGCGTTGAAGATCTTGAGGGAGTTAACTATGGCTACACCTTC.

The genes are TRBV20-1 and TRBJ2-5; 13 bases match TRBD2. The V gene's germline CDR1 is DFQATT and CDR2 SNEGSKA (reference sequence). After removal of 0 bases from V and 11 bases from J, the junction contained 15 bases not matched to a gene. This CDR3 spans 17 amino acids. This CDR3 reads CSARDSGLAGSFDEQYF. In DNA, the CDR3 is TGCAGTGCTAGAGATTCGGGACTAGCGGGATCTTTTGATGAGCAGTACTTC.

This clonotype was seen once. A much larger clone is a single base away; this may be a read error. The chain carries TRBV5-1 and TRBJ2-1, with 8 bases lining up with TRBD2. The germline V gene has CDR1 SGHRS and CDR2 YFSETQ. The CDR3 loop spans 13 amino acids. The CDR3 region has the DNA TGCGCCAGCGGCTTAACTAGCGGAACTACCCCGTTCTTC. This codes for CASGLTSGTTPFF.

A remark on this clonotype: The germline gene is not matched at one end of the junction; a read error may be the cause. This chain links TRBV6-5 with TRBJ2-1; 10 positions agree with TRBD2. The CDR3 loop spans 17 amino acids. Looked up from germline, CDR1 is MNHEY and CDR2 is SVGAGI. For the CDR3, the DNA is TGTACCAGCAGTTACTCGCCTAGCGGGGGCACCTACAATGAGCAGTTCTTC. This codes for CTSSYSPSGGTYNEQFF.

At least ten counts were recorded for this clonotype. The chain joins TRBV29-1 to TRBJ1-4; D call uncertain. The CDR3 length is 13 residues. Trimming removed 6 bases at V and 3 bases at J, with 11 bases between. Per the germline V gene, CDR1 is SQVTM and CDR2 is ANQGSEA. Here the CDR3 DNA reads TGCAGCGTCCGAGGGTCGGCTAATGAAAAACTGTTTTTT. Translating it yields CSVRGSANEKLFF.

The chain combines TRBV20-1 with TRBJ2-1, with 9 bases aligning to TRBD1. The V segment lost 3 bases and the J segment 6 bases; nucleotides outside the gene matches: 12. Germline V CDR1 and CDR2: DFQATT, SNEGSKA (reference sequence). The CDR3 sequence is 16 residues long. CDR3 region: CSARRPGQGLINEQFF. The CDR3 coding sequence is TGCAGTGCTAGGCGACCGGGACAGGGACTTATCAATGAGCAGTTCTTC.

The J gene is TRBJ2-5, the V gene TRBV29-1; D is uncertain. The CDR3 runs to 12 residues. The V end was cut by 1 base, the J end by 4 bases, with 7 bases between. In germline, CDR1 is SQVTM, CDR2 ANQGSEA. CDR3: CSVEGHAETQYF. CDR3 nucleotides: TGCAGCGTTGAAGGACATGCAGAGACCCAGTACTTC.

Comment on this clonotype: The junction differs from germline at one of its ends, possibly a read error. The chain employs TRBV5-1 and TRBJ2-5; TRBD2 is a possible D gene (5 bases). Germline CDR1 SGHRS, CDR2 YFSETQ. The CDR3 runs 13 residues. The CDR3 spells CASSRGPQETPYF. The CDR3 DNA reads TGCGCCAGCAGCCGAGGGCCTCAAGAGACCCCGTACTTC. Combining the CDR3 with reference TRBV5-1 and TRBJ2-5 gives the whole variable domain KAGVTQTPRYLIKTRGQQVTLSCSPISGHRSVSWYQQTPGQGLQFLFEYFSETQRNKGNFPGRFSGRQFSNSRSEMNVSTLELGDSALYLCASSRGPQETPYFGPGTRLLVL.

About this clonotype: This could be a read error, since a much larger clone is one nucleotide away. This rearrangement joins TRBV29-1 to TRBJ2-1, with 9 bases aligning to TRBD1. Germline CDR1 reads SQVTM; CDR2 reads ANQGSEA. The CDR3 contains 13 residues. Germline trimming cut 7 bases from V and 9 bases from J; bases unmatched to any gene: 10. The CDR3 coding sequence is TGCAGCGGCCGGGACAGGGCCTCCAGTGAGCAGTTCTTC. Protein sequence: CSGRDRASSEQFF.

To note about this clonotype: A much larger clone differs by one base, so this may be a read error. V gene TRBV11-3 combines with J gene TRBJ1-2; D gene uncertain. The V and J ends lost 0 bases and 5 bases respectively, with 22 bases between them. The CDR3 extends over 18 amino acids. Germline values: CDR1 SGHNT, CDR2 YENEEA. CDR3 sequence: CASSLDHGRPQRGYGYTF. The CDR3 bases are TGTGCCAGCAGCTTAGATCACGGGAGACCGCAGAGAGGGTATGGCTACACCTTC.

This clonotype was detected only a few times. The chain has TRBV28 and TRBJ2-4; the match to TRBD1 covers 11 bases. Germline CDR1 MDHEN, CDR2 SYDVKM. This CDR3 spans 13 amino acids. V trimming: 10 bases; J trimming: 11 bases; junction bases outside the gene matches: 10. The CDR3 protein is CATGTGGRVVQYF. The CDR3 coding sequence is TGTGCCACCGGGACAGGGGGTCGGGTTGTTCAGTACTTC.

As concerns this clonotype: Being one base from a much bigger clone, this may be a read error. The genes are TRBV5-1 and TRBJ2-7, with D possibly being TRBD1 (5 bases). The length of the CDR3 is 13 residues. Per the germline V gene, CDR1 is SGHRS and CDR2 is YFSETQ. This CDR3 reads CVNQGHRSYEQYF. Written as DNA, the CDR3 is TGCGTCAACCAAGGACACCGCTCCTACGAGCAGTACTTC.

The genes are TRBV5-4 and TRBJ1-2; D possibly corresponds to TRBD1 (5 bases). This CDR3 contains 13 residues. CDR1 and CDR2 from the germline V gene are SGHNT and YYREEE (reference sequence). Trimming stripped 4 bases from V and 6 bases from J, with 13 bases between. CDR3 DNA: TGTGCCAGCAGCATTCAGGGTAATGATGGCTACACCTTC. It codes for CASSIQGNDGYTF.

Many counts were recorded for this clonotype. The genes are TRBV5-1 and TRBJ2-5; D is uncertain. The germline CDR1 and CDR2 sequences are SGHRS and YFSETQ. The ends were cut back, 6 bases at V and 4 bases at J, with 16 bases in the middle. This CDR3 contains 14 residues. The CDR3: CASTDLTVGETQYF. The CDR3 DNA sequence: TGCGCCAGCACCGACTTGACTGTAGGAGAGACCCAGTACTTC.

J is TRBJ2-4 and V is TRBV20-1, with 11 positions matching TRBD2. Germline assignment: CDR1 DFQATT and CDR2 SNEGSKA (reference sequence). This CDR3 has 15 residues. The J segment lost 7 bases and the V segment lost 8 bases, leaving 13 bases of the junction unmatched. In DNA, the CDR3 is TGCAGTCTTACAATGACTAGCGGGATGAAGAACATTCAGTACTTC. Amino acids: CSLTMTSGMKNIQYF.

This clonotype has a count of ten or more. CDR3 sequence reads: CASRSNNEQFF. CDR3 DNA sequence: TGTGCCAGCAGGTCCAACAATGAGCAGTTCTTC. The chain links TRBV6-6 to TRBJ2-1; D call uncertain. Germline assignment: CDR1 MNHNY and CDR2 SVGAGI (reference sequence). CDR3 length: 11 residues. With 6 bases removed from V and 5 bases from J, the gap between germline ends came to 5 bases.

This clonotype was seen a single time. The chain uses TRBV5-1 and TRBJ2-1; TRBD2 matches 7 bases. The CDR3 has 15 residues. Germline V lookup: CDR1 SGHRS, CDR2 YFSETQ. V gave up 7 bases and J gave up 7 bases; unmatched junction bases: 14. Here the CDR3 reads CASSPLLGGSNEQFF. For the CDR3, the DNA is TGCGCCAGCTCCCCCCTGCTGGGCGGGAGTAATGAGCAGTTCTTC.

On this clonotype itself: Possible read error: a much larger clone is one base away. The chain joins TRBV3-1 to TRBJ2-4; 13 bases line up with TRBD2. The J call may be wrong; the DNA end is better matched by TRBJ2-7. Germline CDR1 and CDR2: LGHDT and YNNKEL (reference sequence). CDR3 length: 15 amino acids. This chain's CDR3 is CASSRRTSGSYEQYF. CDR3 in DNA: TGTGCCAGCAGCCGACGGACTAGCGGGAGTTACGAGCAGTACTTC.

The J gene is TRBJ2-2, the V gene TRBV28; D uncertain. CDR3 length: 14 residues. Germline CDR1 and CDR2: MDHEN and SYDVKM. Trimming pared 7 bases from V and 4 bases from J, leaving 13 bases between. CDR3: CASNPLGITGELFF. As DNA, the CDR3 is TGTGCCAGCAACCCTTTAGGAATCACCGGGGAGCTGTTTTTT.

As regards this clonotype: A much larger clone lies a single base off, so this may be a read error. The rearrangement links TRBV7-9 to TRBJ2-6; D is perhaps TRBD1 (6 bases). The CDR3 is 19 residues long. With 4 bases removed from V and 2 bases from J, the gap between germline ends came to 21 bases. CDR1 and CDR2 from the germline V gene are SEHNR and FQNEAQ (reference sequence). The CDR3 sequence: CASSSLGQNDGAGANVLTF. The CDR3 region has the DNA TGTGCCAGCAGCTCGCTAGGACAGAACGATGGGGCTGGGGCCAACGTCCTGACTTTC.

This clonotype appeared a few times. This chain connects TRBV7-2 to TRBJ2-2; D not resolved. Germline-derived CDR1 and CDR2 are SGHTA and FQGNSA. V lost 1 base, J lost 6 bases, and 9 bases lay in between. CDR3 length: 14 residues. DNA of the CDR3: TGTGCCAGCAGCTTAGGGGGAAACCCCGGGGAGCTGTTTTTT. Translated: CASSLGGNPGELFF. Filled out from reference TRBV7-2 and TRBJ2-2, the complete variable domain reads GAGVSQSPSNKVTEKGKDVELRCDPISGHTALYWYRQSLGQGLEFLIYFQGNSAPDKSGLPSDRFSAERTGGSVSTLTIQRTQQEDSAVYLCASSLGGNPGELFFGEGSRLTVL.

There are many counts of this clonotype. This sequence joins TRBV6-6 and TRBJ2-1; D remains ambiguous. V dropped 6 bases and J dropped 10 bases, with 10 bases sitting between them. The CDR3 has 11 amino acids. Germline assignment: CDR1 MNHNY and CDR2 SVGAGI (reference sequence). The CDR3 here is CASRAGWEQFF. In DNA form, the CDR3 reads TGTGCCAGCAGGGCCGGCTGGGAGCAGTTCTTC.

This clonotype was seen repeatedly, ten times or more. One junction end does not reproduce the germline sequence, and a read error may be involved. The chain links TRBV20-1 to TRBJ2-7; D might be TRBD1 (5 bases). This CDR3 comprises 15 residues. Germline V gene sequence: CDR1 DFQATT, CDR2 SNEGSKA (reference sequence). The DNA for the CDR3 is TGCAGTGCCAGAGGAACTGTAGGGGATCTCTACGAGCAGTACTTC. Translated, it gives CSARGTVGDLYEQYF.

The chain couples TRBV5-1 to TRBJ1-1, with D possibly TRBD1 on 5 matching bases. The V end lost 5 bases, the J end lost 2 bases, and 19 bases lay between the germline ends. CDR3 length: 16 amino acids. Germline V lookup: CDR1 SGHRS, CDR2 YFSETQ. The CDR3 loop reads CASRLSRGTDNTEAFF. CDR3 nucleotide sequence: TGCGCCAGCAGACTTTCGAGGGGAACAGACAACACTGAAGCTTTCTTT.

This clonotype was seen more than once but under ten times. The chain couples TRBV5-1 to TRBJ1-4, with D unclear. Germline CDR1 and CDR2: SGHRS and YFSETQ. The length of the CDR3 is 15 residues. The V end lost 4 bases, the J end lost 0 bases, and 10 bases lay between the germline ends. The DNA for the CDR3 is TGCGCCAGCAGCCGTGACGGGGCAACTAATGAAAAACTGTTTTTT. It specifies CASSRDGATNEKLFF.